The next 22 T cell receptor beta chains were all read from a single sample in a study of Ad26.COV2.S vaccination and SARS-CoV-2 variants (dated by TCRdb to about 2021). The sample's treatment or condition label is to be understood as: around 19 received Ad26.COV2.S at low or high dose, single or two shots; several received placebo; per-sample allocation not given. For vaccine and placebo recipients, repertoires were sequenced using samples collected on day 63 after the first injection. Library generation was performed with the immunoSEQ multiplex PCR assay. TCRdb retrieved this table from immuneACCESS and kept in-frame rearrangements only. Not all clones are present; in checked studies, unresolved V genes account for under half, and no reason is known for the remainder. This sample holds approximately 400,000 clones; 70% to 90% were observed only once. The ten largest clonotypes hold 2.5% to 3.5% of the sample.

The source material was peripheral blood, sampled in a trial of Ad26.COV2.S vaccine versus placebo. The receptors come from a person between 18 and 60 years old who received the Ad26.COV2.S COVID-19 vaccine or a placebo.

The V and J genes are TRBV9 and TRBJ2-5, with 8 bases lining up with TRBD1. With 0 bases clipped from V and 2 bases from J, the junction kept 6 bases outside the gene matches. The CDR3 spans 16 residues. Germline V gene lookup returns CDR1 SGDLS and CDR2 YYNGEE. The DNA for the CDR3 is TGTGCCAGCAGCGTAGGCCCGGACAGGGAACAAGAGACCCAGTACTTC. Residues: CASSVGPDREQETQYF.

The DNA of the CDR3 is TGTGCCAGTAGTCTCGACCCCCGAGCTTACGAGCAGTACTTC. Translated: CASSLDPRAYEQYF. The chain joins TRBV19 to TRBJ2-7, with D hard to call. With 5 bases removed from V and 4 bases from J, the gap between germline ends came to 15 bases. The CDR3 contains 14 residues. Germline values: CDR1 LNHDA, CDR2 SQIVND (reference sequence). The whole variable domain, remainder taken from reference TRBV19 and TRBJ2-7, is DGGITQSPKYLFRKEGQNVTLSCEQNLNHDAMYWYRQDPGQGLRLIYYSQIVNDFQKGDIAEGYSVSREKKESFPLTVTSAQKNPTAFYLCASSLDPRAYEQYFGPGTRLTVT.

V usage is TRBV6-6 and J usage is TRBJ1-1; TRBD1 matches at 8 bases. CDR3 size: 14 residues. The germline gives CDR1 MNHNY, CDR2 SVGAGI (reference sequence). The V segment lost 7 bases and the J segment 1 base; nucleotides outside the gene matches: 5. The CDR3 nucleotides read TGTGCCAGCAACGACAGGGGACCGAACACTGAAGCTTTCTTT. Translating it yields CASNDRGPNTEAFF.

This clone was picked up one time. The chain recombines TRBV4-1 with TRBJ2-7, with 9 nucleotides matching TRBD2. With 1 base clipped from V and 6 bases from J, the junction kept 13 bases outside the gene matches. There are 17 residues in the CDR3. The germline V gene encodes CDR1 MGHRA and CDR2 YSYEKL. The CDR3 reads CASSQAGSAGGPVEQYF. CDR3 in DNA: TGCGCCAGCAGCCAAGCAGGTTCGGCGGGAGGGCCTGTCGAGCAGTACTTC.

This clone was detected once. The chain joins TRBV19 to TRBJ2-1; 9 nucleotides agree with TRBD2. With 5 bases clipped from V and 7 bases from J, the junction kept 6 bases outside the gene matches. Germline lookup yields CDR1 LNHDA and CDR2 SQIVND (reference sequence). The CDR3 is 14 residues long. CDR3 bases: TGTGCCAGTAGTGTGGCTAGCGGGAATAATGAGCAGTTCTTC. Amino acid sequence: CASSVASGNNEQFF. Drawing the rest from reference TRBV19 and TRBJ2-1, the complete variable domain is DGGITQSPKYLFRKEGQNVTLSCEQNLNHDAMYWYRQDPGQGLRLIYYSQIVNDFQKGDIAEGYSVSREKKESFPLTVTSAQKNPTAFYLCASSVASGNNEQFFGPGTRLTVL.

The chain links TRBV12-5 to TRBJ1-1; D might be TRBD1 (5 bases). Germline assignment: CDR1 LGHNT and CDR2 FRNRAP. The V and J ends lost 2 bases and 4 bases respectively, with 17 bases between them. The CDR3 sequence is 16 residues long. Here the CDR3 DNA reads TGTGCTAGTGGTTTGACTACAGGTAACGTTCGCACTGAAGCTTTCTTT. It is translated as CASGLTTGNVRTEAFF. The full variable domain, with the rest looked up from reference TRBV12-5 and TRBJ1-1, is DARVTQTPRHKVTEMGQEVTMRCQPILGHNTVFWYRQTMMQGLELLAYFRNRAPLDDSGMPKDRFSAEMPDATLATLKIQPSEPRDSAVYFCASGLTTGNVRTEAFFGQGTRLTVV.

This clone was seen once. The V call is TRBV7-9, the J call TRBJ2-7; D is perhaps TRBD1 (6 bases). CDR1 and CDR2 from the germline V gene are SEHNR and FQNEAQ (reference sequence). Trimming pared 5 bases from V and 3 bases from J, leaving 14 bases between. The CDR3 sequence is 14 residues long. CDR3 in DNA: TGTGCCAGCAGCCCAGAACAGGGATACTACGAGCAGTACTTC. As protein: CASSPEQGYYEQYF.

V and J are TRBV29-1 and TRBJ1-2; tentative D call: TRBD1 (5 bases). V shed 3 bases and J shed 3 bases, with 5 bases lying between them. Germline V gives CDR1 SQVTM, CDR2 ANQGSEA. The CDR3 has 11 residues. CDR3 protein: CSVDRDYGYTF. The DNA for the CDR3 is TGCAGCGTTGACAGGGACTATGGCTACACCTTC.

J is TRBJ2-1 and V is TRBV19, with D maybe TRBD2 (6 bases). Germline CDR1 LNHDA, CDR2 SQIVND (reference sequence). V lost 7 bases and J lost 0, with 13 bases in between. This CDR3 spans 15 amino acids. The CDR3 spells CASTLAGTSYNEQFF. The CDR3 DNA reads as TGTGCCAGTACTTTGGCGGGAACCTCCTACAATGAGCAGTTCTTC. The whole variable domain, remainder taken from reference TRBV19 and TRBJ2-1, is DGGITQSPKYLFRKEGQNVTLSCEQNLNHDAMYWYRQDPGQGLRLIYYSQIVNDFQKGDIAEGYSVSREKKESFPLTVTSAQKNPTAFYLCASTLAGTSYNEQFFGPGTRLTVL.

V is TRBV11-2 and J is TRBJ2-5, with no clear D. Germline-derived CDR1 and CDR2 are SGHAT and FQNNGV. V was cut by 5 bases and J by 5 bases, with 15 bases left in between. This CDR3 has 14 residues. Written as DNA, the CDR3 is TGTGCCAGCAGCGTCCGTGACCCTGGGGAGACCCAGTACTTC. This sequence encodes CASSVRDPGETQYF.

CDR3 bases: TGTGCCAGCAGTTACTCAAGGGACAGTACTAATTCACCCCTCCACTTT. It specifies CASSYSRDSTNSPLHF. This chain links TRBV6-5 with TRBJ1-6, with 7 bases aligning to TRBD1. Losses at the gene ends were 0 bases for V and 6 bases for J; bases not matched to a gene: 5. Per germline, CDR1 MNHEY and CDR2 SVGAGI. The CDR3 runs 16 residues.

The chain recombines TRBV28 with TRBJ1-2; D uncertain. CDR1 is MDHEN, CDR2 SYDVKM, per germline. There are 13 residues in the CDR3. Trimming took 2 bases from V and 6 from J, leaving 10 bases between them. DNA for the CDR3: TGTGCCAGCAGTTTACCCCGCAGAGATGGCTACACCTTC. Translated: CASSLPRRDGYTF.

The chain carries TRBV6-2 or TRBV6-3 and TRBJ1-6; 10 bases align to TRBD1. The CDR3 is made up of 15 amino acids. Germline lookup yields CDR1 MNHEY and CDR2 SVGEGT. Trimming cost V 3 bases and J 7 bases; bases outside gene matches: 3. CDR3 bases: TGTGCCAGCAGTTATCCGGGACAGGGGAATTCACCCCTCCACTTT. It is translated as CASSYPGQGNSPLHF.

This chain connects TRBV2 to TRBJ2-1; 8 nucleotides agree with TRBD2. The CDR3 is 16 residues long. The germline V gene encodes CDR1 SNHLY and CDR2 FYNNEI. Trimming removed 4 bases from V and 3 bases from J; junction bases left unmatched: 8. CDR3 in amino acids: CASSGRGDAVYNEQFF. In DNA, the CDR3 is TGTGCCAGCAGTGGGCGGGGGGACGCAGTCTACAATGAGCAGTTCTTC.

The rearrangement joins TRBV5-1 to TRBJ1-1; possible D gene TRBD1, 6 bases. V was shortened by 0 bases and J by 8 bases, with 8 bases between the two germline ends. CDR1 SGHRS and CDR2 YFSETQ come from the germline V gene. This CDR3 spans 12 amino acids. The CDR3 nucleotides read TGCGCCAGCAGCTTGGGCGGACAGGAAGCTTTCTTT. Its translation is CASSLGGQEAFF.

As DNA, the CDR3 is TGTGCCAGCAGCTTATTTAACGCAGGCCTGAACACTGAAGCTTTCTTT. Residues: CASSLFNAGLNTEAFF. This sequence joins TRBV7-2 and TRBJ1-1; no definite D call. The germline V and J ends were trimmed by 2 bases and 0 bases, with 13 bases remaining between them. Germline values: CDR1 SGHTA, CDR2 FQGNSA. This CDR3 contains 16 residues.

This rearrangement joins TRBV3-1 (or the pseudogene TRBV3-2) to TRBJ1-1; 7 bases agree with TRBD1. The CDR3 sequence is 17 residues long. V shed 6 bases, J shed 5 bases, and the junction held 18 bases outside the gene matches. The germline V gene encodes CDR1 LGHDT and CDR2 YNNKEL (reference sequence). For the CDR3, the DNA is TGTGCCAGCAGTCAACCGTCGACAGGGAGCCTGGAGACTGAAGCTTTCTTT. The encoded protein is CASSQPSTGSLETEAFF.

The chain combines TRBV14 with TRBJ2-5, with D possibly TRBD2 on 5 matching bases. Germline values: CDR1 SGHDN, CDR2 FVKESK. CDR3 size: 17 residues. The ends were cut back, 4 bases at V and 2 bases at J, with 20 bases in the middle. CDR3 loop: CASSPNRGLATQETQYF. As DNA, the CDR3 is TGTGCCAGCAGCCCGAATCGGGGATTAGCAACGCAAGAGACCCAGTACTTC. Full variable domain (missing parts from reference TRBV14 and TRBJ2-5): EAGVTQFPSHSVIEKGQTVTLRCDPISGHDNLYWYRRVMGKEIKFLLHFVKESKQDESGMPNNRFLAERTGGTYSTLKVQPAELEDSGVYFCASSPNRGLATQETQYFGPGTRLLVL.

This chain links TRBV30 with TRBJ1-1; 10 nucleotides match TRBD1. The CDR3 runs 16 residues. Germline V CDR1 and CDR2: GTSNPN, SVGIG (reference sequence). Trimming removed 3 bases from V and 1 base from J; junction bases left unmatched: 8. Written as DNA, the CDR3 is TGTGCCTGGAGACCCTCCAGGACAGGGGGGAACACTGAAGCTTTCTTT. This sequence encodes CAWRPSRTGGNTEAFF.

The chain joins TRBV28 to TRBJ2-1, with D hard to call. The CDR3 is 12 amino acids. Looked up from germline, CDR1 is MDHEN and CDR2 is SYDVKM. The V gene lost 0 bases and the J gene lost 10 bases, with 7 bases spanning the gap. The CDR3 coding sequence is TGTGCCAGCAGTTTATGGGGAATGGAGCAGTTCTTC. Amino acid sequence: CASSLWGMEQFF.

This chain connects TRBV25-1 to TRBJ1-5; TRBD1 aligns across 9 bases. This CDR3 has 15 amino acids. CDR1 and CDR2 from the germline V gene are MGHDK and SYGVNS. V was clipped by 3 bases and J by 5 bases; unmatched bases: 5. This chain's CDR3 is CASSDPRQGDQPQHF. The CDR3 DNA reads as TGTGCCAGCAGTGATCCTAGACAGGGGGATCAGCCCCAGCATTTT.

The chain is built from TRBV9 and TRBJ1-3; possible D gene TRBD1, 5 bases. Germline CDR1 SGDLS, CDR2 YYNGEE. The CDR3 has 16 residues. The V end lost 0 bases, the J end lost 1 base, and 11 bases lay between the germline ends. CDR3 in amino acids: CASSVGFTGSGNTIYF. The DNA of the CDR3 is TGTGCCAGCAGCGTAGGGTTCACAGGTTCTGGAAACACCATATATTTT.